A selection of T cell receptor beta chains follows, all from one sample in a study of beta chain features in type 1 diabetes. Produced via immunoSEQ multiplex PCR; TCRdb's table is partial and in-frame only. The sample lists hundreds of thousands of clones, 10% to 15% occurring once. What was sequenced was naive CD4+ T cells from blood. Receptor source: a man between 18 and 35 years old in good health. The CDR3 runs from the conserved cysteine through the conserved F or W. D genes are given only for firm matches. The size field is filled for only some rows; it gives once, few, many or a size class.

clone size: few; D gene: -; J gene: TRBJ1-1; V gene: TRBV9; CDR3 DNA: TGTGCCAGCAGCGGGACAGCTAACACTGAAGCTTTCTTT; CDR3 protein: CASSGTANTEAFF
clone size: -; D gene: -; J gene: TRBJ1-1; V gene: TRBV30; CDR3 DNA: TGTGCCTGGAACACAGCTTACACTGAAGCTTTCTTT; CDR3 protein: CAWNTAYTEAFF
clone size: few; D gene: -; J gene: TRBJ2-1; V gene: TRBV2; CDR3 DNA: TGTGCCAGCAGTGTTAACCGGGGCAATGAGCAGTTCTTC; CDR3 protein: CASSVNRGNEQFF
clone size: few; D gene: -; J gene: TRBJ1-1; V gene: TRBV7-8; CDR3 DNA: TGTGCCAGCAGTTTCAGAATCAGGGTTGGCACTGAAGCTTTCTTT; CDR3 protein: CASSFRIRVGTEAFF
clone size: -; D gene: TRBD2; J gene: TRBJ2-3; V gene: TRBV4-3; CDR3 DNA: TGCGCCAGCAGCCAAGATCCCCTAGCGGGGGGTTTGAATACGCAGTATTTT; CDR3 protein: CASSQDPLAGGLNTQYF
clone size: few; D gene: -; J gene: TRBJ2-1; V gene: TRBV28; CDR3 DNA: TGTGCCAGCAGTTCCCCGGCCCCTCCTAGCGCCGAGCAGTTCTTC; CDR3 protein: CASSSPAPPSAEQFF
clone size: few; D gene: TRBD1; J gene: TRBJ2-7; V gene: TRBV25-1; CDR3 DNA: TGTGCCAGCAGTCGTTCAGGGGGCTACTACGAGCAGTACTTC; CDR3 protein: CASSRSGGYYEQYF
clone size: -; D gene: TRBD1; J gene: TRBJ2-7; V gene: TRBV7-2; CDR3 DNA: TGTGCCAGCAGCTCCGGGACAGGGGGCATCTACGAGCAGTACTTC; CDR3 protein: CASSSGTGGIYEQYF
clone size: once; D gene: TRBD1; J gene: TRBJ1-2; V gene: TRBV6-5; CDR3 DNA: TGTGCCAGCAGTTACTCCACAGGGGATGGCTACACCTTC; CDR3 protein: CASSYSTGDGYTF
clone size: -; D gene: TRBD2; J gene: TRBJ2-1; V gene: TRBV28; CDR3 DNA: TGTGCCAGCAGACCCTTGGCGGGAGGCTACAATGAGCAGTTCTTC; CDR3 protein: CASRPLAGGYNEQFF
clone size: few; D gene: TRBD2; J gene: TRBJ2-5; V gene: TRBV7-2; CDR3 DNA: TGTGCCAGCAGCTTAGTTTCTAGCGGGGGTGGCACCCAGTACTTC; CDR3 protein: CASSLVSSGGGTQYF
clone size: few; D gene: TRBD2; J gene: TRBJ2-7; V gene: TRBV7-2; CDR3 DNA: TGTGCCAGCAGCTCCAGACTAGCGGGGGGGCGTGAGCAGTACTTC; CDR3 protein: CASSSRLAGGREQYF
clone size: -; D gene: -; J gene: TRBJ2-1; V gene: TRBV9; CDR3 DNA: TGTGCCAGCAGCGTAGGGGGGCAGGCCTACAATGAGCAGTTCTTC; CDR3 protein: CASSVGGQAYNEQFF
clone size: -; D gene: -; J gene: TRBJ2-3; V gene: TRBV9; CDR3 DNA: TGTGCCAGCAGCGAGGGGCGGGATAGCACAGATACGCAGTATTTT; CDR3 protein: CASSEGRDSTDTQYF
clone size: -; D gene: -; J gene: TRBJ1-2; V gene: TRBV4-1; CDR3 DNA: TGCGCCAGCAGCCACGGACAGACCACCAACTATGGCTACACCTTC; CDR3 protein: CASSHGQTTNYGYTF
clone size: -; D gene: -; J gene: TRBJ2-1; V gene: TRBV6-5; CDR3 DNA: TGTGCCAGCAGCCCGCGCGCGGGGAATGAGCAGTTCTTC; CDR3 protein: CASSPRAGNEQFF
clone size: -; D gene: TRBD2; J gene: TRBJ2-1; V gene: TRBV9; CDR3 DNA: TGTGCCAGCAGCGCCGCGGGGGGCCGTAGAAATGAGCAGTTCTTC; CDR3 protein: CASSAAGGRRNEQFF
clone size: -; D gene: TRBD1; J gene: TRBJ2-7; V gene: TRBV2; CDR3 DNA: TGTGCCAGCAGTGAAGAACAGGGGTACGAGCAGTACTTC; CDR3 protein: CASSEEQGYEQYF